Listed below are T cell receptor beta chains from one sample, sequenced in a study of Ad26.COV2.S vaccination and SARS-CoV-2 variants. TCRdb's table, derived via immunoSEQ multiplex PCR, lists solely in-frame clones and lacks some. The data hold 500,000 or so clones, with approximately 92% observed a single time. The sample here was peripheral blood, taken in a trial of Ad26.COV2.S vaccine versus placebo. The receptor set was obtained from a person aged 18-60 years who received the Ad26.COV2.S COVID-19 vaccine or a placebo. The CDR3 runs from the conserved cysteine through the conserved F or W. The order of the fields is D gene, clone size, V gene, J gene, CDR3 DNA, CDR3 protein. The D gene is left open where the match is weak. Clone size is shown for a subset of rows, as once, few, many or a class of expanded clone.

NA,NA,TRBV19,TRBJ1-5,TGTGCCAGTACTTTGGACGGATTAAATCAGCCCCAGCATTTT,CASTLDGLNQPQHF
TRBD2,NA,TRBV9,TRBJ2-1,TGTGCCAGCAGCGGAATAAGCGGGGGGCCCCTCGGTGAGCAGTTCTTC,CASSGISGGPLGEQFF
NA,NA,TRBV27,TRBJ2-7,TGTGCCAGCAGTGCCTACCGGGCTACCTACGAGCAGTACTTC,CASSAYRATYEQYF
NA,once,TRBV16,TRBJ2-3,TGTGCCAGCAGCCAATCGTCGGGGTACACGCAGTATTTT,CASSQSSGYTQYF
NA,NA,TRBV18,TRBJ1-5,TGTGCCAGCTCATTACAGCATCAGCCCCAGCATTTT,CASSLQHQPQHF
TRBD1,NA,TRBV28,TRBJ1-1,TGTGCCAGCATGACAGGGATGAACACTGAAGCTTTCTTT,CASMTGMNTEAFF
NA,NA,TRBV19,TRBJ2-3,TGTGCCAGTAGTATAGTCCCAGGGGCACCGACAGATACGCAGTATTTT,CASSIVPGAPTDTQYF
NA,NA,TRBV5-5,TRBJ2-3,TGTGCCAGCAGCCCCCAGCGCTTGGATACGCAGTATTTT,CASSPQRLDTQYF
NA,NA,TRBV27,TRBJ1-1,TGTGCCAGCAGTCTCTACGGGACGGTCGTGGACACTGAAGCTTTCTTT,CASSLYGTVVDTEAFF
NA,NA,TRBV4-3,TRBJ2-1,TGCGCCAGCAGCCAAGAGGGAGATGAGCAGTTCTTC,CASSQEGDEQFF
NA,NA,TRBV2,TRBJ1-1,TGTGCCACCCAGGGTGCGGGAGAAGCTTTCTTT,CATQGAGEAFF
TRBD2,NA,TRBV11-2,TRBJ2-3,TGTGCCAGCAGCTTAGGAGCGGGAGCCGGGAATACGCAGTATTTT,CASSLGAGAGNTQYF
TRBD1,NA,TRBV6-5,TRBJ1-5,TGTGCCAGCAGCGGACAGGGAGCAAATCAGCCCCAGCATTTT,CASSGQGANQPQHF
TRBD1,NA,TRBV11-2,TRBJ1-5,TGTGCCAGCAGCTTAGTGTCAGGGGGTAATCAGCCCCAGCATTTT,CASSLVSGGNQPQHF
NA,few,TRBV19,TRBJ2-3,TGTGCCAGTAGTATGTCAGGGGGGGCGGACACAGATACGCAGTATTTT,CASSMSGGADTDTQYF
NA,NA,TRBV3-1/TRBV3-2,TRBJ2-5,TGTGCCAGCAGCGTGACCTTAGCAGGAGAGACCCAGTACTTC,CASSVTLAGETQYF
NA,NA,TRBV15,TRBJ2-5,TGTGCCACCAGCAGAGAGCCTAGCCAAGAGACCCAGTACTTC,CATSREPSQETQYF